Listed below are T cell receptor beta chains from one sample, sequenced in a study of neoadjuvant anti-PD-1 for oral cavity cancer. The method was immunoSEQ multiplex PCR; TCRdb's version includes in-frame clones alone and lacks a portion of them. The sample comprises about 42,000 clones, about three quarters of which are singletons, and more than 4.5% rests with the top ten. Sequencing used PBMCs, obtained after nivolumab (anti-PD-1) treatment. The receptors shown here come from a person aged 35 to 85 with oral cavity squamous cell carcinoma. Both conserved end residues are part of each CDR3. Fields, in order: V gene, J gene, clone size, D gene, CDR3 protein, CDR3 DNA. D genes are given only for firm matches. Clone size is stated in some rows and not others, as once, few, many or a class when expanded.

v_gene: TRBV9; j_gene: TRBJ2-7; abundance: .; d_gene: .; CDR3aa: CASSPPGVSSYEQYF; CDR3nt: TGTGCCAGCAGCCCCCCCGGGGTTAGCTCCTACGAGCAGTACTTC
v_gene: TRBV7-2; j_gene: TRBJ2-3; abundance: once; d_gene: TRBD2; CDR3aa: CASSLELAGGPGDTQYF; CDR3nt: TGTGCCAGCAGCTTAGAACTAGCGGGGGGGCCAGGGGATACGCAGTATTTT
v_gene: TRBV13; j_gene: TRBJ1-4; abundance: few; d_gene: .; CDR3aa: CASSSRQSDEKLFF; CDR3nt: TGTGCCAGCAGCTCCCGACAGTCGGACGAAAAACTGTTTTTT
v_gene: TRBV5-1; j_gene: TRBJ1-1; abundance: .; d_gene: .; CDR3aa: CASSFRANTEAFF; CDR3nt: TGCGCCAGCAGCTTCAGGGCGAACACTGAAGCTTTCTTT
v_gene: TRBV27; j_gene: TRBJ2-7; abundance: .; d_gene: .; CDR3aa: CASNPTASSYEQYF; CDR3nt: TGTGCCAGCAACCCGACAGCGAGCTCCTACGAGCAGTACTTC
v_gene: TRBV2; j_gene: TRBJ1-5; abundance: .; d_gene: .; CDR3aa: CASSEGGNNQPQHF; CDR3nt: TGTGCCAGCAGTGAGGGGGGAAACAATCAGCCCCAGCATTTT
v_gene: TRBV4-1; j_gene: TRBJ2-1; abundance: .; d_gene: .; CDR3aa: CASSQRASAAGRLVEQFF; CDR3nt: TGCGCCAGCAGCCAGAGGGCCTCGGCGGCAGGGAGGTTAGTTGAGCAGTTCTTC
v_gene: TRBV11-2; j_gene: TRBJ2-7; abundance: few; d_gene: TRBD1; CDR3aa: CASSLGTGLRLSEQYF; CDR3nt: TGTGCCAGCAGCCTGGGGACAGGATTAAGGTTGAGCGAGCAGTACTTC
v_gene: TRBV25-1; j_gene: TRBJ2-7; abundance: .; d_gene: .; CDR3aa: CASSGPWSSYEQYF; CDR3nt: TGTGCCAGCAGTGGCCCCTGGAGCTCCTACGAGCAGTACTTC
v_gene: TRBV7-3; j_gene: TRBJ2-5; abundance: .; d_gene: TRBD2; CDR3aa: CASSSSGSGETQYF; CDR3nt: TGTGCCAGCAGCTCTAGCGGGAGCGGCGAGACCCAGTACTTC
v_gene: TRBV2; j_gene: TRBJ2-5; abundance: .; d_gene: .; CDR3aa: CASSEDRSETQYF; CDR3nt: TGTGCCAGCAGTGAGGACAGATCAGAGACCCAGTACTTC
v_gene: TRBV7-9; j_gene: TRBJ1-4; abundance: .; d_gene: .; CDR3aa: CASSKPLGENEKLFF; CDR3nt: TGTGCCAGCAGCAAACCCCTCGGGGAGAATGAAAAACTGTTTTTT
v_gene: TRBV10-2; j_gene: TRBJ2-6; abundance: .; d_gene: .; CDR3aa: CASSDWGSGANVLTF; CDR3nt: TGCGCCAGCAGTGATTGGGGCTCTGGGGCCAACGTCCTGACTTTC
v_gene: TRBV30; j_gene: TRBJ2-1; abundance: .; d_gene: .; CDR3aa: CAWTRPTYNEQFF; CDR3nt: TGTGCCTGGACCAGGCCGACCTACAATGAGCAGTTCTTC
v_gene: TRBV28; j_gene: TRBJ1-2; abundance: .; d_gene: TRBD1; CDR3aa: CASSRPMLTGVGYTF; CDR3nt: TGTGCCAGCAGTCGCCCTATGCTGACAGGGGTTGGCTACACCTTC
v_gene: TRBV7-2; j_gene: TRBJ2-6; abundance: .; d_gene: .; CDR3aa: CASSLGVSGANVLTF; CDR3nt: TGTGCCAGCAGCTTAGGTGTCTCTGGGGCCAACGTCCTGACTTTC
v_gene: TRBV5-6; j_gene: TRBJ1-6; abundance: few; d_gene: .; CDR3aa: CASSYRGSPPSPLHF; CDR3nt: TGTGCCAGCAGCTACCGGGGATCACCTCCCTCACCCCTCCACTTT
v_gene: TRBV4-1; j_gene: TRBJ1-6; abundance: .; d_gene: TRBD1; CDR3aa: CASRAWDSFSPLHF; CDR3nt: TGCGCCAGCAGAGCATGGGACAGCTTTTCACCCCTCCACTTT
v_gene: TRBV9; j_gene: TRBJ2-7; abundance: .; d_gene: TRBD2; CDR3aa: CASSAGLAGNYEQYF; CDR3nt: TGTGCCAGCAGCGCTGGACTAGCGGGGAACTACGAGCAGTACTTC
v_gene: TRBV5-1; j_gene: TRBJ2-1; abundance: .; d_gene: .; CDR3aa: CASSLIVGTAPFF; CDR3nt: TGCGCCAGCAGCTTAATCGTGGGGACCGCCCCGTTCTTC
v_gene: TRBV9; j_gene: TRBJ2-2; abundance: .; d_gene: TRBD1; CDR3aa: CASSARGQGVTNTGELFF; CDR3nt: TGTGCCAGCAGCGCAAGAGGACAGGGGGTAACGAACACCGGGGAGCTGTTTTTT
v_gene: TRBV10-1; j_gene: TRBJ1-2; abundance: .; d_gene: .; CDR3aa: CASSEDRVYGYTF; CDR3nt: TGCGCCAGCAGTGAAGACAGAGTCTATGGCTACACCTTC
v_gene: TRBV5-4; j_gene: TRBJ1-1; abundance: .; d_gene: .; CDR3aa: CASSLGLQGGTEAFF; CDR3nt: TGTGCCAGCAGCTTGGGGCTGCAGGGCGGAACTGAAGCTTTCTTT
v_gene: TRBV10-3; j_gene: TRBJ1-1; abundance: .; d_gene: .; CDR3aa: CAISVFGDTEAFF; CDR3nt: TGTGCCATCAGTGTATTCGGGGACACTGAAGCTTTCTTT
v_gene: TRBV21-1; j_gene: TRBJ2-1; abundance: .; d_gene: .; CDR3aa: CASSKRPGLAGSLRQFF; CDR3nt: TGTGCCAGCAGCAAACGACCGGGACTAGCGGGATCCTTAAGGCAGTTCTTC
v_gene: TRBV7-7; j_gene: TRBJ2-2; abundance: .; d_gene: .; CDR3aa: CASSLSKTGELFF; CDR3nt: TGTGCCAGCAGCTTATCGAAGACCGGGGAGCTGTTTTTT